This T cell receptor (beta chain) was sequenced for a study of cytomegalovirus exposure and HLA in healthy donors. Study results and limitations: The listing of 150 or so TCR beta chains classed them as cytomegalovirus-associated.

TCRdb keeps only in-frame clones here, not all; method: immunoSEQ multiplex PCR. This table holds around 150,000 clones, almost 85% found once. This clone has just one count. Its antigen is unidentified. Germline V gene sequence: CDR1 SNHLY, CDR2 FYNNEI. The CDR3 spans 16 residues. Trimming cost V 6 bases and J 3 bases; bases outside gene matches: 7. Sequenced material: PBMCs. This chain connects TRBV2 to TRBJ2-1, with 11 bases lining up with TRBD2. This clonotype originated in a man aged 25 to 40 in good health and CMV-seropositive. The CDR3 nucleotides are TGTGCCAGCAGAGAATTAGCGGGAGGGATCTACAATGAGCAGTTCTTC. Translated, it gives CASRELAGGIYNEQFF.